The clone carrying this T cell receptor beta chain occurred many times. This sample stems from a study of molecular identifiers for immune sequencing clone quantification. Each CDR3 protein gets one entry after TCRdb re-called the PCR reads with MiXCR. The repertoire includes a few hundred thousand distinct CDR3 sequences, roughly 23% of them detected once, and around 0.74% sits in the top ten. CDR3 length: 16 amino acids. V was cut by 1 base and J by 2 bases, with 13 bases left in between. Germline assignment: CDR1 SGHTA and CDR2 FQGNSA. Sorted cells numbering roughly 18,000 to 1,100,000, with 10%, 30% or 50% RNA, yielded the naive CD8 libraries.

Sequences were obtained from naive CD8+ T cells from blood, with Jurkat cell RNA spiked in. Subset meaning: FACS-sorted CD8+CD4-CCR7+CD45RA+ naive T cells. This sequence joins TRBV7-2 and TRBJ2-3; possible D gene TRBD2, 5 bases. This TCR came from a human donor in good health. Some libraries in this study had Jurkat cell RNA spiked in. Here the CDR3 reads CASSLGGLTNTDTQYF. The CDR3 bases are TGTGCCAGCAGCTTAGGAGGACTTACCAACACAGATACGCAGTATTTT.